This TCR beta chain was found in a study of identical twins. This clonotype has a handful of counts. Its antigen is still unknown. Study-wide results and limits: Twin sharing of out-of-frame TCR alpha was underestimated by models in monozygotic pairs.

Trimming took 0 bases from V and 5 from J; bases not matched to a gene: 11. CDR3 length: 16 residues. The germline gives CDR1 SGHRS, CDR2 YFSETQ. Each CDR3 protein gets one entry after TCRdb re-called the 5' RACE reads with MiXCR. The data contain hundreds of thousands of distinct CDR3 sequences, about 20% of them seen just once; the ten biggest clones take up 4.3%. This sample was shared with a second study, whose subject was T cells expressing NK-cell markers.

The sequence was collected from a woman younger than 30 in good health. The specimen was PBMCs. J is TRBJ2-7 and V is TRBV5-1; 7 nucleotides agree with TRBD2. CDR3 in amino acids: CASSLVYRGSLNEQYF. The CDR3 coding sequence is TGCGCCAGCAGCTTGGTGTACCGCGGGAGTTTGAACGAGCAGTACTTC.